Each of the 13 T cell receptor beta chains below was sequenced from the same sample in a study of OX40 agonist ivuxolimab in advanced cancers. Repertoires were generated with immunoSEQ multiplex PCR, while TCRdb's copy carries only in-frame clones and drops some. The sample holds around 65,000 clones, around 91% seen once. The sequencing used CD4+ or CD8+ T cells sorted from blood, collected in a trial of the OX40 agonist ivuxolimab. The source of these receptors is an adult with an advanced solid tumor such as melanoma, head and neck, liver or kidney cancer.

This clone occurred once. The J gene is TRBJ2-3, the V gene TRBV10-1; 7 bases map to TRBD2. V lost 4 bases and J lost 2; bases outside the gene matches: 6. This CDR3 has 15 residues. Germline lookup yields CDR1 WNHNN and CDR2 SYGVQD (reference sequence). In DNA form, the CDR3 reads TGCGCCAGCAGTGGGCCTAGCGGTCTCACAGATACGCAGTATTTT. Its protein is CASSGPSGLTDTQYF.

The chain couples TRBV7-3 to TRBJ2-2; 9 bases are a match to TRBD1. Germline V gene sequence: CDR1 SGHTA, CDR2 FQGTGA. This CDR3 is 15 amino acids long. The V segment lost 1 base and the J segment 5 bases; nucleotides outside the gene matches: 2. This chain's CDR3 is CASSLNRGRTGELFF. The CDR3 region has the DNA TGTGCCAGCAGCTTAAACAGGGGGCGAACCGGGGAGCTGTTTTTT.

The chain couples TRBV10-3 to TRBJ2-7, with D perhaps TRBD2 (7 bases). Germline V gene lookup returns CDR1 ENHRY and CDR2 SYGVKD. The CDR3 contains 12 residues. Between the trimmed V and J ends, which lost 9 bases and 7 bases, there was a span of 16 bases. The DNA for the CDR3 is TGTGCCATAAGGACAGACGGGAGGGAGCAGTACTTC. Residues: CAIRTDGREQYF.

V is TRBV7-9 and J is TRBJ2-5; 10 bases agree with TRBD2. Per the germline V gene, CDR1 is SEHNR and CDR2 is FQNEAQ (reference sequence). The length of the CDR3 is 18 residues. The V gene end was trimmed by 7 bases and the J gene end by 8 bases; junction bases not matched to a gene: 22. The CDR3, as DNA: TGTGCCAGCACCACACTAGGAAGTGTGACTAGCGGGTTAGGAACCCAGTACTTC. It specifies CASTTLGSVTSGLGTQYF.

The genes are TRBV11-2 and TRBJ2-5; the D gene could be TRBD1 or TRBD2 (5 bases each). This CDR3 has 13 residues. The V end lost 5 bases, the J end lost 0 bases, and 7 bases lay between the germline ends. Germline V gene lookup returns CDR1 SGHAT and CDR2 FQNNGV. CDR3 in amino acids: CASSRGHQETQYF. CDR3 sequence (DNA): TGTGCCAGCAGCAGGGGACACCAAGAGACCCAGTACTTC.

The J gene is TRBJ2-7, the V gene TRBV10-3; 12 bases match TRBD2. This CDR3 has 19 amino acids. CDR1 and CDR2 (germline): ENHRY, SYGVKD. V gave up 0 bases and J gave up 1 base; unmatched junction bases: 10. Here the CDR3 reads CAISESSGLAGGVSYEQYF. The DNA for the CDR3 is TGTGCCATCAGTGAGTCGTCAGGGCTAGCGGGAGGGGTTTCCTACGAGCAGTACTTC.

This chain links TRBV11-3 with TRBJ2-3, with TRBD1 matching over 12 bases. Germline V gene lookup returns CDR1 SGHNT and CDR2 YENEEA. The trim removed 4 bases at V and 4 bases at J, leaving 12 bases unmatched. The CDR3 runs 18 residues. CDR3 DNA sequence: TGTGCCAGCAGCTCCCGACACGGGGGGACAGGGGGCTCAGATACGCAGTATTTT. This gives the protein CASSSRHGGTGGSDTQYF.

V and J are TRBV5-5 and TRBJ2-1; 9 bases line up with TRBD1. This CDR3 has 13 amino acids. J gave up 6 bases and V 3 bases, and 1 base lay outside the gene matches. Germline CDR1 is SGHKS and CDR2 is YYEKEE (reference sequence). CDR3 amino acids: CASSWDRANEQFF. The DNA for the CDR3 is TGTGCCAGCAGCTGGGACAGGGCCAATGAGCAGTTCTTC.

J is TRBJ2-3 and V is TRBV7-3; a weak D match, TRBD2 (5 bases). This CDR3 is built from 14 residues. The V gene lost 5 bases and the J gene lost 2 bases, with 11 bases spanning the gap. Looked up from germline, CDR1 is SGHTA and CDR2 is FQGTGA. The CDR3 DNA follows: TGTGCCAGCAGCCACCCGGACTCCACAGATACGCAGTATTTT. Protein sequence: CASSHPDSTDTQYF. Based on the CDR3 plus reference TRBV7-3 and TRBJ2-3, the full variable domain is GAGVSQTPSNKVTEKGKYVELRCDPISGHTALYWYRQSLGQGPEFLIYFQGTGAADDSGLPNDRFFAVRPEGSVSTLKIQRTERGDSAVYLCASSHPDSTDTQYFGPGTRLTVL.

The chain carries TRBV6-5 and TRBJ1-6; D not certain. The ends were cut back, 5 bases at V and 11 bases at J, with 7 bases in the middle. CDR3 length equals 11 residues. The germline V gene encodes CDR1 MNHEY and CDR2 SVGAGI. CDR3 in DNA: TGTGCCAGCAGTAACGGCCCACCCCTCCACTTT. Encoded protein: CASSNGPPLHF.

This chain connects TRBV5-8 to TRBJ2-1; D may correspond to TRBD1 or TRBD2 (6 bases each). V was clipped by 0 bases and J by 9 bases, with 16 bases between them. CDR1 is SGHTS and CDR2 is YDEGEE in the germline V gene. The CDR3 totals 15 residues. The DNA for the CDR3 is TGTGCCAGCAGCTTGGGGGGGGCAGGGAAGGGTGAGCAGTTCTTC. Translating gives CASSLGGAGKGEQFF.

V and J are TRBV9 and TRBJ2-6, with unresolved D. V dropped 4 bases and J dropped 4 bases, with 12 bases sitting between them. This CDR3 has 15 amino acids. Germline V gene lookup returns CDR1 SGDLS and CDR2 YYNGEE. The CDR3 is CASSTEIPGANVLTF. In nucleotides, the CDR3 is TGTGCCAGCAGCACCGAGATTCCGGGGGCCAACGTCCTGACTTTC.

This CDR3 reads CASSYSTRTGGNEQFF. CDR3 nucleotide sequence: TGTGCCAGCAGTTACTCGACAAGGACAGGGGGTAATGAGCAGTTCTTC. V is TRBV6-5 and J is TRBJ2-1; 10 nucleotides match TRBD1. Trimming cost V 0 bases and J 7 bases; bases outside gene matches: 6. The CDR3 runs 16 residues. Germline V lookup: CDR1 MNHEY, CDR2 SVGAGI.